Listed below are T cell receptor beta chains from one sample, sequenced in a study of blood T cell repertoires in COVID-19. The repertoire was sequenced with immunoSEQ multiplex PCR; TCRdb's copy has only in-frame clones and lacks some. The sample records under 80,000 clones, 76% being singletons. The sequenced sample was peripheral blood. The receptors derive from a man in his sixties with COVID-19, enrolled during active disease. The CDR3 runs from the conserved cysteine through the conserved F or W. Fields, in order: clone size, J gene, V gene, D gene, CDR3 protein, CDR3 DNA. A D gene is named only where the DNA matches it firmly. Rows may omit the clone size; those that give it use once, few, many or a size class.

size: .
J: TRBJ1-3
V: TRBV28
D: .
CDR3: CASSLDGILSGNTIYF
DNA: TGTGCCAGCAGTCTAGACGGCATTCTCTCTGGAAACACCATATATTTT

size: once
J: TRBJ2-5
V: TRBV10-3
D: TRBD1
CDR3: CAISEPGTEVETQYF
DNA: TGTGCCATCAGTGAGCCAGGGACAGAGGTAGAGACCCAGTACTTC

size: .
J: TRBJ1-5
V: TRBV19
D: TRBD1
CDR3: CASSDRGGQPQHF
DNA: TGTGCCAGTAGTGACAGGGGAGGTCAGCCCCAGCATTTT

size: once
J: TRBJ2-6
V: TRBV7-3
D: TRBD1
CDR3: CASSDNRGLGANVLTF
DNA: TGTGCCAGCAGCGATAACAGGGGGCTTGGGGCCAACGTCCTGACTTTC

size: .
J: TRBJ1-2
V: TRBV19
D: .
CDR3: CASSGGAANYGYTF
DNA: TGTGCCAGTAGCGGTGGGGCAGCAAACTATGGCTACACCTTC

size: .
J: TRBJ2-5
V: TRBV15
D: TRBD2
CDR3: CATGGRGDETQYF
DNA: TGTGCCACTGGGGGGAGGGGTGATGAGACCCAGTACTTC

size: .
J: TRBJ2-5
V: TRBV5-6
D: .
CDR3: CASSSQSGVRETQYF
DNA: TGTGCCAGCAGCTCACAGTCCGGGGTGAGGGAGACCCAGTACTTC

size: .
J: TRBJ2-5
V: TRBV5-1
D: TRBD2
CDR3: CASMGGGAGETQYF
DNA: TGCGCCAGCATGGGCGGGGGGGCCGGAGAGACCCAGTACTTC

size: .
J: TRBJ2-5
V: TRBV12-3/TRBV12-4
D: .
CDR3: CASSGRRVATQYF
DNA: TGTGCCAGCAGTGGTCGGCGGGTGGCGACCCAGTACTTC

size: once
J: TRBJ2-4
V: TRBV19
D: .
CDR3: CASSIGIAKNIQYF
DNA: TGTGCCAGTAGTATAGGTATAGCCAAAAACATTCAGTACTTC

size: .
J: TRBJ2-7
V: TRBV6-5
D: .
CDR3: CASRNQGLTYEQYF
DNA: TGTGCCAGCAGAAATCAGGGGCTGACCTACGAGCAGTACTTC

size: .
J: TRBJ2-5
V: TRBV30
D: .
CDR3: CAWSVSEETQYF
DNA: TGTGCCTGGAGTGTGAGCGAAGAGACCCAGTACTTC

size: .
J: TRBJ2-1
V: TRBV4-1
D: TRBD2
CDR3: CASSPSAGLGSDEQFF
DNA: TGCGCCAGCAGCCCGTCAGCTGGACTAGGGTCGGATGAGCAGTTCTTC

size: .
J: TRBJ1-3
V: TRBV7-3
D: TRBD1
CDR3: CASSRTGGDGNTIYF
DNA: TGTGCCAGCAGTCGGACAGGGGGCGATGGAAACACCATATATTTT

size: .
J: TRBJ2-2
V: TRBV7-3
D: TRBD1
CDR3: CASSLGTANTGELFF
DNA: TGTGCCAGCAGCTTAGGGACAGCGAACACCGGGGAGCTGTTTTTT

size: .
J: TRBJ2-1
V: TRBV5-6
D: .
CDR3: CASSWGLNEQFF
DNA: TGTGCCAGCAGCTGGGGGCTCAATGAGCAGTTCTTC

size: .
J: TRBJ2-5
V: TRBV11-2
D: .
CDR3: CASSFSGQETQYF
DNA: TGTGCCAGCAGCTTTAGCGGCCAAGAGACCCAGTACTTC

size: .
J: TRBJ2-4
V: TRBV2
D: TRBD1
CDR3: CASRGQEVGKNIQYF
DNA: TGTGCCAGCAGGGGACAGGAGGTGGGAAAAAACATTCAGTACTTC

size: .
J: TRBJ1-5
V: TRBV19
D: .
CDR3: CASSMVGNQPQHF
DNA: TGTGCCAGTAGTATGGTAGGCAATCAGCCCCAGCATTTT

size: .
J: TRBJ1-2
V: TRBV23-1
D: .
CDR3: CASSQEARYGYTF
DNA: TGCGCCAGCAGTCAGGAGGCCCGGTATGGCTACACCTTC

size: .
J: TRBJ2-2
V: TRBV7-3
D: .
CDR3: CASSLGLGGELFF
DNA: TGTGCCAGCAGCTTAGGTCTCGGCGGGGAGCTGTTTTTT

size: many
J: TRBJ1-1
V: TRBV7-3
D: .
CDR3: CASSRTPNTEAFF
DNA: TGTGCCAGCAGCCGCACACCGAACACTGAAGCTTTCTTT

size: .
J: TRBJ1-5
V: TRBV3-1/TRBV3-2
D: .
CDR3: CASSQDIVQPQHF
DNA: TGTGCCAGCAGCCAAGACATTGTGCAGCCCCAGCATTTT

size: .
J: TRBJ2-5
V: TRBV29-1
D: .
CDR3: CSVVLGGVETQYF
DNA: TGCAGCGTCGTACTTGGGGGCGTAGAGACCCAGTACTTC

size: .
J: TRBJ2-5
V: TRBV24-1
D: TRBD1
CDR3: CATSEGGQGNFETQYF
DNA: TGTGCCACCAGTGAAGGAGGACAGGGGAACTTCGAGACCCAGTACTTC

size: once
J: TRBJ2-7
V: TRBV6-6
D: TRBD2
CDR3: CASSRTTSGSPEQYF
DNA: TGTGCCAGCAGTCGCACGACTAGCGGGAGTCCCGAGCAGTACTTC

size: few
J: TRBJ1-4
V: TRBV9
D: TRBD1
CDR3: CASSVLTGGPNEKLFF
DNA: TGTGCCAGCAGCGTCTTAACAGGGGGTCCTAATGAAAAACTGTTTTTT

size: .
J: TRBJ2-3
V: TRBV5-1
D: TRBD2
CDR3: CASSFASGRATDTQYF
DNA: TGCGCCAGCAGCTTCGCTAGCGGGAGGGCCACAGATACGCAGTATTTT

size: .
J: TRBJ1-1
V: TRBV28
D: .
CDR3: CASMGSTEAFF
DNA: TGTGCCAGCATGGGGAGTACAGAAGCTTTCTTT

size: many
J: TRBJ1-1
V: TRBV5-1
D: .
CDR3: CASHLGRGNTEAFF
DNA: TGCGCCAGCCATCTCGGGAGGGGAAACACTGAAGCTTTCTTT

size: .
J: TRBJ2-1
V: TRBV2
D: TRBD2
CDR3: CASSGGLAGVGDYNEQFF
DNA: TGTGCCAGCAGTGGGGGACTAGCGGGAGTAGGGGACTACAATGAGCAGTTCTTC

size: few
J: TRBJ1-1
V: TRBV5-1
D: TRBD1
CDR3: CASSPGTGGTEAFF
DNA: TGCGCCAGCAGCCCCGGGACAGGGGGAACTGAAGCTTTCTTT

size: .
J: TRBJ2-3
V: TRBV14
D: .
CDR3: CASSLNDEVIKYF
DNA: TGTGCCAGCAGCCTGAACGATGAGGTTATTAAGTATTTT